This T cell receptor (beta chain) was recorded in a study of blood T cell repertoires in COVID-19. Overall study context: From the United States, Italy and Spain came samples of acute and convalescent COVID-19.

In the original analysis: From reference gene primer amplification, estimates of nucleated cell counts were derived. The method was immunoSEQ multiplex PCR; TCRdb's version includes in-frame clones alone and lacks a portion of them. That table supplies the V and J calls and clone size; D and trimming were determined from the DNA. The sample consists of approximately 40,000 clones, about 80% of them appearing once. This sequence was found in a human donor in a cohort sampled during active COVID-19. The sequenced sample consisted of peripheral blood.

CDR3 nucleotide sequence: TGCGCCAGCAGCCCGGAGACAGGCAACACTGAAGCTTTCTTT. Translated: CASSPETGNTEAFF. The chain recombines TRBV4-1 with TRBJ1-1, with D maybe TRBD1 (6 bases). Trimming shortened V by 4 bases and J by 2 bases, and 11 bases separated the two germline ends. The CDR3 contains 14 residues. Germline V CDR1 and CDR2: MGHRA, YSYEKL.